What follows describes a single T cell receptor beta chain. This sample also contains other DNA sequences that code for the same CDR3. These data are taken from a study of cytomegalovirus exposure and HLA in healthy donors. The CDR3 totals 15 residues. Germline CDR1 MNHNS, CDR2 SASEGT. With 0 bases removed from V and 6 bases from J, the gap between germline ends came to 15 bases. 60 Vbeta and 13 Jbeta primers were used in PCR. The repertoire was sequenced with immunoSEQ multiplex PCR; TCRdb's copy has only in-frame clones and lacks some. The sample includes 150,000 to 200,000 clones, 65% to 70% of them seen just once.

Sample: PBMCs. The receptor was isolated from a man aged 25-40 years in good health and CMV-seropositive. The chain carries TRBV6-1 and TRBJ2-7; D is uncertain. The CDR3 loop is CASSEARGVSVEQYF. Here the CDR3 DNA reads TGTGCCAGCAGTGAAGCCCGCGGCGTGAGCGTCGAGCAGTACTTC.